Below, one T cell receptor (beta chain) is given with its context. As yet, its antigen is unknown. The sample is drawn from a study of cytomegalovirus exposure and HLA in healthy donors. Both 60 Vbeta primers and 13 Jbeta primers went into the PCR. Data came from immunoSEQ multiplex PCR; TCRdb stores just in-frame clones and leaves some out. The sample holds 200,000 to 250,000 clones, over 75% seen once. Healthy bone marrow donors supplied every sample. In germline, CDR1 is SGHAT, CDR2 FQNNGV. This CDR3 spans 15 amino acids. V was cut by 2 bases and J by 1 base, with 9 bases left in between. The study, taken as a whole, reports: The authors enumerated 164 TCR beta chains as linked to cytomegalovirus. Several V segments, TRBV6-2 and TRBV6-3 among them, could not be told apart and were dropped. Versus the approximately 700-donor mean, an Asian-associated ancestry cluster reportedly showed fewer N-insertions in a later analysis.

The chain carries TRBV11-2 and TRBJ2-1; D possibly corresponds to TRBD1 (5 bases). Sequencing was carried out using PBMCs. This sequence originates from a woman aged 50 to 60 in good health and CMV-seropositive. Written as DNA, the CDR3 is TGTGCCAGCAGCTTATCGACAGCATCCTACAATGAGCAGTTCTTC. This codes for CASSLSTASYNEQFF.